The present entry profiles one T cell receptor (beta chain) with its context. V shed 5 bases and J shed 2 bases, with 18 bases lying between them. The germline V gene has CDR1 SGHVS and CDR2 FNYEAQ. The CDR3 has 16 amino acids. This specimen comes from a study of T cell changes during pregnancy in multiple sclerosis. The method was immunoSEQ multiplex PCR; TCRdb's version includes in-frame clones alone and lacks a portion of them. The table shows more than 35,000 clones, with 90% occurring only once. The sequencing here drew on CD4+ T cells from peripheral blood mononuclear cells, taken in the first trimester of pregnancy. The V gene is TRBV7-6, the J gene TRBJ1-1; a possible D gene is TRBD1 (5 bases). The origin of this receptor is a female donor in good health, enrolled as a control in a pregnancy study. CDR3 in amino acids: CASSPRAVSSNTEAFF. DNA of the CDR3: TGTGCCAGCAGCCCCAGGGCAGTCTCATCTAACACTGAAGCTTTCTTT.